This T cell receptor (beta chain) appears in the sequencing data of a study of early T cells in non-severe SARS-CoV-2 infection. This clonotype was observed at least ten times. The antigen remains unidentified. The library protocol tagged individual cDNA molecules with unique molecular identifiers. TCRdb fed the 5' RACE reads into MiXCR, producing one record per CDR3 protein. Among tens of thousands of distinct CDR3 sequences listed, 16% were seen once. Overall study findings and caveats: CD4 and private specificities were missed by VDJdb matching, which favored anti-spike CD8 responses.

Sequences were derived from whole blood, sampled at baseline. The source is an adult who was a healthcare worker with PCR-confirmed SARS-CoV-2 infection or an uninfected control (not recorded which).

CDR3 in amino acids: CASSRGGSPDTQYF. CDR3 DNA sequence: TGTGCCAGCAGCCGGGGGGGCAGCCCAGATACGCAGTATTTT. V and J are TRBV11-3 and TRBJ2-3; 8 bases agree with TRBD2. Trimming took 5 bases from V and 4 from J; bases not matched to a gene: 5. The CDR3 has 14 residues. Germline V gene sequence: CDR1 SGHNT, CDR2 YENEEA.